These 3 T cell receptor beta chains came from one sample sequenced in a study of cytomegalovirus exposure and HLA in healthy donors. It was with 60 Vbeta and 13 Jbeta primers that the PCR ran. Assay used: immunoSEQ multiplex PCR; TCRdb lists only in-frame clones, some missing. This sample yields about 130,000 clones, of which more than 65% are seen a single time; 2% to 3% belongs to the top ten. The sample was PBMCs. The receptors come from a man aged 45-65 years in good health and CMV-seronegative.

This clone was picked up one time. This chain joins TRBV4-2 and TRBJ2-4; TRBD2 is a possible D gene (6 bases). This CDR3 contains 21 residues. V gave up 3 bases and J gave up 6 bases, with 33 bases separating them. Germline lookup yields CDR1 LGHNA and CDR2 YNFKEQ. Written as DNA, the CDR3 is TGTGCCAGCAGCCATAGTAGGCTGAGTTGGGAACCGGGCGGGAAATCAAACATTCAGTACTTC. Amino acid sequence: CASSHSRLSWEPGGKSNIQYF.

This chain links TRBV27 with TRBJ1-5; the match to TRBD1 covers 9 bases. CDR3 length: 17 residues. The germline V gene has CDR1 MNHEY and CDR2 SMNVEV (reference sequence). V lost 0 bases, J lost 4 bases, and 7 bases stayed unmatched. CDR3 in amino acids: CASSLSGLGTGNQPQHF. The CDR3 DNA sequence: TGTGCCAGCAGTTTATCGGGCTTGGGGACAGGGAATCAGCCCCAGCATTTT.

The chain joins TRBV2 to TRBJ1-1; 8 nucleotides line up with TRBD1. The CDR3 totals 15 residues. J was trimmed by 1 base and V by 5 bases; bases with no gene match: 6. Germline assignment: CDR1 SNHLY and CDR2 FYNNEI. CDR3 protein: CASSSDRVGNTEAFF. DNA for the CDR3: TGTGCCAGCAGTTCGGACAGGGTAGGGAACACTGAAGCTTTCTTT.